A single sample is the source of the 14 T cell receptor beta chains below, sequenced in a study of post-analysis software for immune sequencing data. Findings and caveats of the study: Elevated frequency relative to controls characterized four to six TRBV segments in patients, TRBV5-6, TRBV5-1 and TRBV20-1 among them.

The antigens of these receptors remain unknown. Unique molecular identifiers had been added to the TCR beta cDNA libraries. One entry per CDR3 protein results from TCRdb running MiXCR on the PCR reads. The sample records 750,000 to 950,000 distinct CDR3 sequences, under 70% being singletons. The sample was blood. These receptors were taken from a girl between 5 and 17 years old with multiple sclerosis.

The chain is built from TRBV11-2 and TRBJ2-1; D possibly corresponds to TRBD1 (5 bases). The CDR3 totals 13 residues. The germline gives CDR1 SGHAT, CDR2 FQNNGV. V dropped 7 bases and J dropped 12 bases, with 19 bases sitting between them. The CDR3 reads CASIIRQGHGQFF. The CDR3 nucleotides are TGTGCCAGCATCATACGGCAGGGTCATGGGCAGTTCTTC.

The chain joins TRBV7-6 to TRBJ2-4, with 14 bases identical to TRBD2. The DNA end favors TRBJ2-5, so the J call may be wrong. Germline-derived CDR1 and CDR2 are SGHVS and FNYEAQ. This CDR3 is 16 amino acids long. The CDR3 sequence is CASRGTSGGIWETQYF. CDR3 DNA: TGTGCCAGCAGGGGGACTAGCGGGGGCATTTGGGAGACCCAGTACTTC.

This clonotype occurred many times. The V gene is TRBV24-1, the J gene TRBJ2-1; a weak D match, TRBD1 (5 bases). The germline V and J ends were trimmed by 3 bases and 12 bases, with 8 bases remaining between them. Germline-derived CDR1 and CDR2 are KGHDR and SFDVKD. This CDR3 is built from 11 residues. This CDR3 reads CATSDGAGQFF. The CDR3 nucleotides read TGTGCCACCAGTGATGGGGCTGGGCAGTTCTTC.

The V gene is TRBV2, the J gene TRBJ2-3; D is unclear. Trimming left V 8 bases short and J 2 bases short, with 11 bases between. CDR3 length: 13 amino acids. CDR1 and CDR2 (germline): SNHLY, FYNNEI. The CDR3 loop is CASDRANTDTQYF. Here the CDR3 DNA reads TGTGCCAGCGACCGGGCTAACACAGATACGCAGTATTTT.

This clonotype showed up just a few times. V is TRBV6-1 and J is TRBJ2-5; TRBD1 matches 9 bases. Unmatched junction bases numbered 4, after V lost 6 bases and J lost 2 bases. CDR1 and CDR2 (germline): MNHNS, SASEGT. This CDR3 region has 14 residues. The DNA of the CDR3 is TGTGCCAGCAGGGAGGACAGGGGACAAGAGACCCAGTACTTC. It codes for CASREDRGQETQYF.

The chain carries TRBV20-1 and TRBJ1-2; D unresolved. Trimming cost V 4 bases and J 0 bases, with 6 bases left between them. In germline, CDR1 is DFQATT, CDR2 SNEGSKA (reference sequence). The CDR3 runs 12 residues. The CDR3 protein is CSAKNANYGYTF. Written as DNA, the CDR3 is TGCAGTGCTAAAAATGCTAACTATGGCTACACCTTC.

J is TRBJ2-1 and V is TRBV20-1, with 10 bases lining up with TRBD1. After removal of 4 bases from V and 2 bases from J, the junction contained 2 bases not matched to a gene. This CDR3 comprises 14 residues. Germline lookup yields CDR1 DFQATT and CDR2 SNEGSKA (reference sequence). The CDR3 nucleotides read TGCAGTGCTACCGGACAGGGGGCCTACAATGAGCAGTTCTTC. Encoded protein: CSATGQGAYNEQFF.

The V gene is TRBV29-1, the J gene TRBJ1-5, with TRBD1 as a possible D gene (6 bases). The CDR3 sequence is 15 residues long. Germline CDR1 is SQVTM and CDR2 is ANQGSEA. V lost 1 base and J 3 bases, leaving 13 bases between the germline ends. The CDR3 region has the DNA TGCAGCGTTGAAGTCGGGGGGGCGCCCAATCAGCCCCAGCATTTT. This translates into CSVEVGGAPNQPQHF.

V and J are TRBV3-1 and TRBJ2-6; no firm D call. V lost 4 bases and J 4 bases, leaving 23 bases between the germline ends. Germline V CDR1 and CDR2: LGHDT, YNNKEL (reference sequence). The CDR3 extends over 19 amino acids. The CDR3 nucleotides are TGTGCCAGCAGCCCAGAGGTTGGCAGAGTAGGTTCCGGGGCCAACGTCCTGACTTTC. Its translation: CASSPEVGRVGSGANVLTF.

In DNA, the CDR3 is TGTGCCAGCAGCTCTCTAGGACTAGATACGCAGTATTTT. Amino acids: CASSSLGLDTQYF. The chain has TRBV7-9 and TRBJ2-3; TRBD2 is a possible D gene (5 bases). Per the germline V gene, CDR1 is SEHNR and CDR2 is FQNEAQ (reference sequence). The ends were cut back, 4 bases at V and 5 bases at J, with 10 bases in the middle. The CDR3 is 13 amino acids.

The rearrangement joins TRBV5-1 to TRBJ2-5; D may be TRBD2 (5 bases). Germline V gene sequence: CDR1 SGHRS, CDR2 YFSETQ. The CDR3 extends over 15 amino acids. Trimming left V 1 base short and J 2 bases short, with 12 bases between. This chain's CDR3 is CASSLSRSGQETQYF. In DNA form, the CDR3 reads TGCGCCAGCAGCTTGTCAAGGTCGGGGCAAGAGACCCAGTACTTC.

This clonotype was seen once. This rearrangement joins TRBV15 to TRBJ2-3; 7 nucleotides line up with TRBD2. CDR1 and CDR2 (germline): LNHNV, YYDKDF (reference sequence). This CDR3 comprises 15 residues. V lost 3 bases and J lost 5; bases outside the gene matches: 8. The CDR3 DNA reads as TGTGCCACCAGCAGTCGGGGAGGGTCGGTAGATACGCAGTATTTT. It is translated as CATSSRGGSVDTQYF.

The rearrangement uses TRBV12-3 or TRBV12-4 and TRBJ2-6, with 11 bases fitting TRBD1. The CDR3 spans 17 residues. After removal of 10 bases from V and 4 bases from J, the junction contained 12 bases not matched to a gene. The CDR3 bases are TGTGCCATCCATCCAGGGACAGGGGGAAGAGGGGCCAACGTCCTGACTTTC. Residues: CAIHPGTGGRGANVLTF.

This clonotype was seen a handful of times. This chain joins TRBV9 and TRBJ1-2; 8 nucleotides align to TRBD1. The V gene's germline CDR1 is SGDLS and CDR2 YYNGEE. Germline trimming cut 1 base from V and 12 bases from J; bases unmatched to any gene: 8. This CDR3 contains 13 residues. The CDR3, as DNA: TGTGCCAGCAGCGTACAAGGACAGGGCTACCACACCTTC. This encodes CASSVQGQGYHTF.